This TCR beta chain was retrieved from a study of blood T cell repertoires in COVID-19. Overall study context: The origin of the acute and convalescent COVID-19 samples was the United States, Italy and Spain. T cells, B-cell-depleted T cells, or PBMCs provided the cDNA or gDNA that served as material.

Per the original methods: Counts of nucleated cells, estimated from reference gene primer amplification, were obtained. Sequencing used immunoSEQ multiplex PCR; TCRdb keeps in-frame clones, though not all of them. That table gives V, J and clone size, and the DNA gave D and trimming. The table shows roughly 68,000 clones, with over 75% occurring only once. The J segment lost 2 bases and the V segment lost 1 base, leaving 4 bases of the junction unmatched. The CDR3 runs 15 residues. Germline-derived CDR1 and CDR2 are SGHRS and YFSETQ. In Seattle, patients joined the study during active infection and were tracked longitudinally.

The chain links TRBV5-1 to TRBJ2-7, with 9 bases fitting TRBD1. The TCR originated in an older woman with COVID-19, enrolled during active disease. The sample taken for sequencing was peripheral blood. In DNA, the CDR3 is TGCGCCAGCAGCTTGATGGGGACAGGGACCTACGAGCAGTACTTC. It codes for CASSLMGTGTYEQYF.